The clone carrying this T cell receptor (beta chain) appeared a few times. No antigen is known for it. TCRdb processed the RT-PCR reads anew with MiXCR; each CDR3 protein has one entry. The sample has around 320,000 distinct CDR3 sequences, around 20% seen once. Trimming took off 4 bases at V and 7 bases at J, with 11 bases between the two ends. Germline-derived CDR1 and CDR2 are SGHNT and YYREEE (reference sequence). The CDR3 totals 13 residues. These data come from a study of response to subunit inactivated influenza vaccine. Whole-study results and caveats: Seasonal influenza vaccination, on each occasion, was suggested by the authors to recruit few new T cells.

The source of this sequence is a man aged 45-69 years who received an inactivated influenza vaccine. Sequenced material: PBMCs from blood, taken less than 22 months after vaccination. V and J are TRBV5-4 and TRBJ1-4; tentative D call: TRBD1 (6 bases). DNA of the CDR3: TGTGCCAGCAGCCTACAGGGTGTTGAAAAACTGTTTTTT. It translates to CASSLQGVEKLFF.